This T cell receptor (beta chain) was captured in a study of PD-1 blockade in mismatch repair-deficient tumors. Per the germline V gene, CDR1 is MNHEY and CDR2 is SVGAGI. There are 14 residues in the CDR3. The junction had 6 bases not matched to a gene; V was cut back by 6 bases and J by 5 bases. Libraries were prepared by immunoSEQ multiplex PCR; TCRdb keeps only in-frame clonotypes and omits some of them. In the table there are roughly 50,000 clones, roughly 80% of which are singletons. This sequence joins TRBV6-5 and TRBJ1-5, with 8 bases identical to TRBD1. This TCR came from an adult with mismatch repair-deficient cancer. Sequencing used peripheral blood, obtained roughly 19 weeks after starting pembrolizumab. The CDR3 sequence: CASRSGQGHQPQHF. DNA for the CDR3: TGTGCCAGCAGATCCGGACAGGGCCATCAGCCCCAGCATTTT.